The sequence of this TCR beta chain was determined in a study of blood T cell repertoires in COVID-19. Study at large: Some COVID-19 samples were acute and others convalescent; all came from the United States, Italy and Spain.

Here immunoSEQ multiplex PCR was the method, and the copy in TCRdb shows in-frame clones only, minus some. The sample includes 140,000 to 150,000 clones, 70% to 90% seen only once; the top ten take 4.3%. The CDR3 runs to 18 residues. CDR1 and CDR2 (germline): MDHEN, SYDVKM. With 6 bases clipped from V and 6 bases from J, the junction kept 12 bases outside the gene matches. Cohorts were based on clinical histories the participants reported. The TCR comes from a man aged 50-60 years who had recovered from COVID-19. The chain links TRBV28 to TRBJ2-1, with TRBD2 matching 15 bases. Input material: PBMCs or T cells enriched from blood (not recorded which). The CDR3: CASRWTSGRVNDINEQFF. CDR3 coding DNA: TGTGCCAGCAGATGGACTAGCGGGAGGGTTAATGACATCAATGAGCAGTTCTTC.